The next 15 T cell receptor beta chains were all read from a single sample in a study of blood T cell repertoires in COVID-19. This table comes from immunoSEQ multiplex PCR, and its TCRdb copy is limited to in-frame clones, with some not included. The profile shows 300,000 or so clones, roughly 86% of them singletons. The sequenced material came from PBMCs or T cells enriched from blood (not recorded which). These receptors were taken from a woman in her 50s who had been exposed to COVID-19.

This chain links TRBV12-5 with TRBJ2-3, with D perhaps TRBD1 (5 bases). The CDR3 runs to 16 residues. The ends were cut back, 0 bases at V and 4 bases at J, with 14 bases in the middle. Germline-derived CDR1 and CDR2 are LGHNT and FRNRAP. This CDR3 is CASGLVIKGLPDTQYF. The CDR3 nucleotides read TGTGCTAGTGGTTTGGTAATCAAGGGGTTGCCAGATACGCAGTATTTT. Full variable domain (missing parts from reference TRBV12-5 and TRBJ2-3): DARVTQTPRHKVTEMGQEVTMRCQPILGHNTVFWYRQTMMQGLELLAYFRNRAPLDDSGMPKDRFSAEMPDATLATLKIQPSEPRDSAVYFCASGLVIKGLPDTQYFGPGTRLTVL.

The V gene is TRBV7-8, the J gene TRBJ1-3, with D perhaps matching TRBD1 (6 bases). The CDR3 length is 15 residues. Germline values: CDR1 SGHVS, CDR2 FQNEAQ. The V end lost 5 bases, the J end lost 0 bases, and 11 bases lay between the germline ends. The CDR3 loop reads CASSRDRSSGNTIYF. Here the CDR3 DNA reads TGTGCCAGCAGCCGAGACAGGAGCTCTGGAAACACCATATATTTT.

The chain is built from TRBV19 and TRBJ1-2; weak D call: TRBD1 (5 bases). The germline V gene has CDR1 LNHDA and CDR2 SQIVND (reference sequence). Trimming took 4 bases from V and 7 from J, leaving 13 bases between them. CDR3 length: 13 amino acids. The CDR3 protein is CASSKTAASGYTF. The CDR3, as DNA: TGTGCCAGTAGTAAGACAGCAGCCTCTGGCTACACCTTC.

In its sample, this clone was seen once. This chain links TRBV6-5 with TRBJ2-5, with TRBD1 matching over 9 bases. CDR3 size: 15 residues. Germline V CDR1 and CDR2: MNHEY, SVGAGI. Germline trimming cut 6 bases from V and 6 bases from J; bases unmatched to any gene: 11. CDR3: CASSLPGQGGQTQYF. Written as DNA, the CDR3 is TGTGCCAGCAGCCTTCCGGGACAGGGAGGGCAGACCCAGTACTTC.

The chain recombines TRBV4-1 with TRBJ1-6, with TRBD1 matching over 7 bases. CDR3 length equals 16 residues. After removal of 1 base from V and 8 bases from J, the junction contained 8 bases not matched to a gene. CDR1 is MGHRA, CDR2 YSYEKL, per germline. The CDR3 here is CASSQGWDSQYSPLHF. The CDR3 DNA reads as TGCGCCAGCAGCCAAGGATGGGACAGCCAATATTCACCCCTCCACTTT.

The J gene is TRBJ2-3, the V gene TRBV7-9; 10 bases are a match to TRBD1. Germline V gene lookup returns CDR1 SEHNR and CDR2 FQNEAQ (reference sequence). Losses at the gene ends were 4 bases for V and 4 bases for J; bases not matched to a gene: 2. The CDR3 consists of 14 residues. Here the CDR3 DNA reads TGTGCCAGCAGCTCGACAGGGGGCGCAGATACGCAGTATTTT. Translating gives CASSSTGGADTQYF.

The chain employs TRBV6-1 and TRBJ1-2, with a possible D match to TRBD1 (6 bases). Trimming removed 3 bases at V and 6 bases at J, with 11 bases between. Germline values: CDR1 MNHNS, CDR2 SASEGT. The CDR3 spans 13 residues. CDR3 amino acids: CASSDTGIHGYTF. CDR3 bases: TGTGCCAGCAGTGATACAGGGATCCATGGCTACACCTTC.

The CDR3 DNA sequence: TGTGCCATCAGTGAGTCGATGCTCAGAAAGATCACAGATACGCAGTATTTT. The encoded protein is CAISESMLRKITDTQYF. This sequence joins TRBV10-3 and TRBJ2-3; D gene unclear. V lost 0 bases, J lost 2 bases, and 15 bases lay in between. The CDR3 sequence is 17 residues long. The germline V gene has CDR1 ENHRY and CDR2 SYGVKD.

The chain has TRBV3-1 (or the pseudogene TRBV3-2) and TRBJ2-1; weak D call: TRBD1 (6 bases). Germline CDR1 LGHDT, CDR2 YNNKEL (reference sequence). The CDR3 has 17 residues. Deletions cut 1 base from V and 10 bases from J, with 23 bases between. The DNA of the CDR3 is TGTGCCAGCAGCCAAGGGTCCGCAGGGGCAGCTTCCTCGGAGCAGTTCTTC. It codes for CASSQGSAGAASSEQFF.

CDR3 residues: CASSQGIQGSNQPQHF. CDR3 coding DNA: TGCGCCAGCAGCCAAGGTATACAGGGCAGCAATCAGCCCCAGCATTTT. V usage is TRBV4-1 and J usage is TRBJ1-5; D possibly corresponds to TRBD1 (6 bases). Germline V lookup: CDR1 MGHRA, CDR2 YSYEKL. This CDR3 is 16 amino acids long. V lost 1 base and J lost 1, with 11 bases in between.

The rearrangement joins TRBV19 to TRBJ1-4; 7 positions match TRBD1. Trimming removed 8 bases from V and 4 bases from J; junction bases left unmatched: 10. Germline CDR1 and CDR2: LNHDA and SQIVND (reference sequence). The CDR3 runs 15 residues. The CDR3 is CASGPLGTVNEKLFF. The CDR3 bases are TGTGCCAGTGGCCCCCTGGGGACAGTTAATGAAAAACTGTTTTTT.

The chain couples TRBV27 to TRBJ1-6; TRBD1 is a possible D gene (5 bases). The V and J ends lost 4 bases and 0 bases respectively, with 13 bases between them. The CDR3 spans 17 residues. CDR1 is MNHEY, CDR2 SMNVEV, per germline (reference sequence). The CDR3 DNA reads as TGTGCCAGCAGTTCGAACAGGATGAGCTCCTATAATTCACCCCTCCACTTT. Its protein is CASSSNRMSSYNSPLHF.

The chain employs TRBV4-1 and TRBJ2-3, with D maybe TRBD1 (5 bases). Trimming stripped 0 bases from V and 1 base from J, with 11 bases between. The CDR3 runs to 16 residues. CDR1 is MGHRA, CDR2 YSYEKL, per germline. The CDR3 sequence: CASSQEVGLGTDTQYF. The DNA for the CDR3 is TGCGCCAGCAGCCAAGAGGTGGGGCTGGGCACAGATACGCAGTATTTT.

The CDR3 DNA follows: TGTGCCAGCAGCTTGTTGACAGGGACGTACCAAGAGACCCAGTACTTC. It yields the protein CASSLLTGTYQETQYF. This chain connects TRBV5-6 to TRBJ2-5; 7 bases align to TRBD1. Per the germline V gene, CDR1 is SGHDT and CDR2 is YYEEEE. The V gene end was trimmed by 1 base and the J gene end by 0 bases; junction bases not matched to a gene: 6. CDR3 length: 16 amino acids.

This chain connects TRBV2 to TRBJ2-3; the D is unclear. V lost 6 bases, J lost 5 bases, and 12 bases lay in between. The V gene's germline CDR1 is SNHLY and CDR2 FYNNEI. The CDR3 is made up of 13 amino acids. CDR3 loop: CASSVFNLDTQYF. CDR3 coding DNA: TGTGCCAGCAGCGTATTTAACTTAGATACGCAGTATTTT.